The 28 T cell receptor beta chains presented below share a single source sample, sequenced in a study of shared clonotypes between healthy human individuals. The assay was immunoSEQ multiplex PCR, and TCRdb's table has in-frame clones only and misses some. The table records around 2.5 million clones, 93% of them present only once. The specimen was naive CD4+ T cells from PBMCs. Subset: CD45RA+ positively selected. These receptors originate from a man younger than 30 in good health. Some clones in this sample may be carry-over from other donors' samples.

CDR3 sequence (DNA): TGCGCCAGCAGCCCGACAGGGGCGACCCAAGAGACCCAGTACTTC. The encoded protein is CASSPTGATQETQYF. The rearrangement uses TRBV5-1 and TRBJ2-5, with 8 bases that match TRBD1. CDR3 length equals 15 residues. V dropped 4 bases and J dropped 1; count of bases not matched to a gene: 6. Germline V gene data show CDR1 as SGHRS and CDR2 as YFSETQ.

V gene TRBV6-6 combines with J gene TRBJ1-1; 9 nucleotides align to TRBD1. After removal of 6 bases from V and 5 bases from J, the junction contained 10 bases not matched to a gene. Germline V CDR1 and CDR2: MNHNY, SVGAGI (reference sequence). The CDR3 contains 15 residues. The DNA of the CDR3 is TGTGCCAGCAGCGACAACAGGGGGCGAGATACTGAAGCTTTCTTT. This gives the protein CASSDNRGRDTEAFF.

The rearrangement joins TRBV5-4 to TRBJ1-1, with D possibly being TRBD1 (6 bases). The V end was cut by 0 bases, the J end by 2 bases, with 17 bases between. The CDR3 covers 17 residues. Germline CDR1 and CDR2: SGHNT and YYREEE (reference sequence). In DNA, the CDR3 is TGTGCCAGCAGCTTGGGTGGGGGCGCAGGGTTTAACACTGAAGCTTTCTTT. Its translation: CASSLGGGAGFNTEAFF.

CDR3 nucleotides: TGTGCCAGCCGTTATTCGGACTACACTGAAGCTTTCTTT. Protein: CASRYSDYTEAFF. The chain links TRBV27 to TRBJ1-1; D gene ambiguous. Germline-derived CDR1 and CDR2 are MNHEY and SMNVEV (reference sequence). Trimming took 8 bases from V and 3 from J, leaving 13 bases between them. This CDR3 contains 13 residues.

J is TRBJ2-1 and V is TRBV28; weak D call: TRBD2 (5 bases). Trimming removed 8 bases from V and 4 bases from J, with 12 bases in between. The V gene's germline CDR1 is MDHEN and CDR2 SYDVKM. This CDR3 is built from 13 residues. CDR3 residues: CASWGVVYNEQFF. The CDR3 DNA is TGTGCCAGCTGGGGAGTAGTTTACAATGAGCAGTTCTTC.

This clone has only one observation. The CDR3 nucleotides read TGTGCCAGTAGTCCCTTATCGGGACAACTCCTTTCCGGCGGCAATCAGCCCCAGCATTTT. It codes for CASSPLSGQLLSGGNQPQHF. The chain uses TRBV19 and TRBJ1-5, with D perhaps TRBD1 (6 bases). This CDR3 contains 20 residues. Germline lookup yields CDR1 LNHDA and CDR2 SQIVND (reference sequence). V was shortened by 5 bases and J by 2 bases, with 28 bases between the two germline ends.

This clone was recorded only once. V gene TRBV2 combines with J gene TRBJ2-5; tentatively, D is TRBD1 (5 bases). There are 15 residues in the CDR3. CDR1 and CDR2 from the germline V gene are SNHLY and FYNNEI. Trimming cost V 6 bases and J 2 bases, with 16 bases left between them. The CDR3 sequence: CASRSRQTLQETQYF. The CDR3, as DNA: TGTGCCAGCAGATCTAGACAGACTCTGCAAGAGACCCAGTACTTC.

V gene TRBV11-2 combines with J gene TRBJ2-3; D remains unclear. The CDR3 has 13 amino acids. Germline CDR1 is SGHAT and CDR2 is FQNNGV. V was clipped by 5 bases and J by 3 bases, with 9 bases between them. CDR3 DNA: TGTGCCAGCAGCAGCTTAGGTACAGATACGCAGTATTTT. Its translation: CASSSLGTDTQYF.

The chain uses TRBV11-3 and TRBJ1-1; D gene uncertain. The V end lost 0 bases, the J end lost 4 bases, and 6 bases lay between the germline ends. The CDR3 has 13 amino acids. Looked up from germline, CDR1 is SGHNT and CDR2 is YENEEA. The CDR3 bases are TGTGCCAGCAGCTTAGAGGGAATCACTGAAGCTTTCTTT. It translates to CASSLEGITEAFF.

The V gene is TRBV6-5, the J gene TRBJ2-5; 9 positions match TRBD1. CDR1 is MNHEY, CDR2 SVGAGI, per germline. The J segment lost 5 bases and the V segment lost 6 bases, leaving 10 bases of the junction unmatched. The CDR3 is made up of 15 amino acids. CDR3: CASRLNRGRGETQYF. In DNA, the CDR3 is TGTGCCAGCAGGCTCAACAGGGGGCGCGGGGAGACCCAGTACTTC.

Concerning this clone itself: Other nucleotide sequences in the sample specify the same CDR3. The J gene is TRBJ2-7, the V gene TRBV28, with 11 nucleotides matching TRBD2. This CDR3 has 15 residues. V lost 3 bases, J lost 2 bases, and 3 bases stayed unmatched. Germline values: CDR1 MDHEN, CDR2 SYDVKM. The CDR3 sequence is CASSFRLAGTYEQYF. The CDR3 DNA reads TGTGCCAGCAGTTTTCGACTAGCGGGGACCTACGAGCAGTACTTC.

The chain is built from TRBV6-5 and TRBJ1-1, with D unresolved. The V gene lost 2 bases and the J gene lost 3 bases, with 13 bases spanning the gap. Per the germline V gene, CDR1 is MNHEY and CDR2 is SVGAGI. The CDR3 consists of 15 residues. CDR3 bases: TGTGCCAGCAGTTACCTTGGGGTGTTGTACACTGAAGCTTTCTTT. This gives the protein CASSYLGVLYTEAFF.

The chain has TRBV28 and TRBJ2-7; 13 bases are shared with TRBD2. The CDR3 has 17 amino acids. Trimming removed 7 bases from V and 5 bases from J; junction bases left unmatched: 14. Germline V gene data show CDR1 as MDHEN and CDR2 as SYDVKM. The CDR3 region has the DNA TGTGCCAGCAAAACTCCGGGACTAGCGGGAAACATGCACGAGCAGTACTTC. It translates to CASKTPGLAGNMHEQYF.

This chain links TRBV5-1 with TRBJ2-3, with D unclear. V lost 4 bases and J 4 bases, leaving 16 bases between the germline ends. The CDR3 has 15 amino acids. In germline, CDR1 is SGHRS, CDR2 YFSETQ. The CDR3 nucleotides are TGCGCCAGCAGCCCGCCTACAAACGGCGCAGATACGCAGTATTTT. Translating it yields CASSPPTNGADTQYF.

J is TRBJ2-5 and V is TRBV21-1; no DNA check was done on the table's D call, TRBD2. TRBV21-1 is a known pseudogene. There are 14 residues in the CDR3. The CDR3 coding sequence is TGTGCCAGCAGCAAAGGAGGGTACCAAGAGACCCAGTACTTC. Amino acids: CASSKGGYQETQYF.

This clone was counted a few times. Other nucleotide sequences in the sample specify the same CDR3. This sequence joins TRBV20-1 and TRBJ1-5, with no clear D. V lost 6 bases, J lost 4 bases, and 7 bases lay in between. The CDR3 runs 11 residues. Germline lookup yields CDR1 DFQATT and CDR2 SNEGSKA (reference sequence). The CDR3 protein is CSASGNQPQHF. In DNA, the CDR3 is TGCAGTGCCTCCGGAAATCAGCCCCAGCATTTT.

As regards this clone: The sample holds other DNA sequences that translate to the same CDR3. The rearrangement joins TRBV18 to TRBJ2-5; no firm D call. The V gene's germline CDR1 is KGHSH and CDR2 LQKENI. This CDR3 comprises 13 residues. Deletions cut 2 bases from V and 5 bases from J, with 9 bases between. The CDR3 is CASSPGAGETQYF. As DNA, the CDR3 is TGTGCCAGCTCACCAGGAGCCGGGGAGACCCAGTACTTC.

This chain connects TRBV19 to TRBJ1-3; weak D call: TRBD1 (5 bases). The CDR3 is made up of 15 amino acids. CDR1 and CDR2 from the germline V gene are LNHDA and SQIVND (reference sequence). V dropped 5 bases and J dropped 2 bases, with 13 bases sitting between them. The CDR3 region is CASSVQGLTGNTIYF. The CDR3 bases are TGTGCCAGTAGTGTCCAGGGACTTACTGGAAACACCATATATTTT.

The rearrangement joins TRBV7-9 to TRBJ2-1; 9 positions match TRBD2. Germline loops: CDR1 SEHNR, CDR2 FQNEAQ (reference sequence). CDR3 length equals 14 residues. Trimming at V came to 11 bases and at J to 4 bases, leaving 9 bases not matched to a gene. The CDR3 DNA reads TGTGCCGGGATTAGCGGGAGCATTTACAATGAGCAGTTCTTC. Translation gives CAGISGSIYNEQFF.

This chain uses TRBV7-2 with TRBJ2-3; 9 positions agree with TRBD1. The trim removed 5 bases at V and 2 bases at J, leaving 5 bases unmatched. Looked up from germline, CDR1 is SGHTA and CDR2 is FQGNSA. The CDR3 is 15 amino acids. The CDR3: CASSTDRGVTDTQYF. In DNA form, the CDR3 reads TGTGCCAGCAGCACGGACAGGGGCGTCACAGATACGCAGTATTTT.

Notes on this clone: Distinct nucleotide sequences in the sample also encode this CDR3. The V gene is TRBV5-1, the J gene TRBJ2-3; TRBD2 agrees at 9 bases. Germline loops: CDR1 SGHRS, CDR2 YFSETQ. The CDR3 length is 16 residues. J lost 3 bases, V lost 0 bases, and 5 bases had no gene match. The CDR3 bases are TGCGCCAGCAGCTTGGCCGGCGGGAGGGGAACAGATACGCAGTATTTT. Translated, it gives CASSLAGGRGTDTQYF.

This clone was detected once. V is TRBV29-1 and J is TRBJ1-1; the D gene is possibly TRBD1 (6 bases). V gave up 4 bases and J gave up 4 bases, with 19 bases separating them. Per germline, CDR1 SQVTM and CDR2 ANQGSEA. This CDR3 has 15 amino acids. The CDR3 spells CSVGGVFRGATEAFF. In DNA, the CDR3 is TGCAGCGTTGGGGGCGTGTTCCGGGGGGCCACTGAAGCTTTCTTT.

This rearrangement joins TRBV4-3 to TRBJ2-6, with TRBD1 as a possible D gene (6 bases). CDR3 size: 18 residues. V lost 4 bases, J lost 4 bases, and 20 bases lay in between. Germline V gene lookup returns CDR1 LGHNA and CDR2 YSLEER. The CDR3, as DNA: TGCGCCAGCAGCCGAGACAGGAGCTCCATCTCCGGGGCCAACGTCCTGACTTTC. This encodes CASSRDRSSISGANVLTF.

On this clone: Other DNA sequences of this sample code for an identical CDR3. CDR3 protein: CASSLSLAGGPGETQYF. In nucleotides, the CDR3 is TGCGCCAGCAGCCTGAGTTTAGCGGGAGGGCCAGGGGAGACCCAGTACTTC. The V gene is TRBV5-1, the J gene TRBJ2-5, with 11 bases identical to TRBD2. CDR1 SGHRS and CDR2 YFSETQ come from the germline V gene. The CDR3 is 17 residues long. J was trimmed by 5 bases and V by 4 bases; bases with no gene match: 13.

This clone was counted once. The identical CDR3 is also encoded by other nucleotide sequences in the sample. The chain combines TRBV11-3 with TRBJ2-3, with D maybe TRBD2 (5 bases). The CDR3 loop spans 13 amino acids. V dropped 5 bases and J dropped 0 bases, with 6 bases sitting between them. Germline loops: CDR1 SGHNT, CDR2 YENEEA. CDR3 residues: CASSRGSTDTQYF. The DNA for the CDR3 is TGTGCCAGCAGCCGCGGGAGCACAGATACGCAGTATTTT.

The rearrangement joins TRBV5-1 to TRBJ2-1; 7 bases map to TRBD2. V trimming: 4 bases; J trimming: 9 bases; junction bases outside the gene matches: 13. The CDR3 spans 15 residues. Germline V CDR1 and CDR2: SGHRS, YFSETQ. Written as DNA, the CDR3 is TGCGCCAGCAGCACGACCGGGACTAACGAAATTGAGCAGTTCTTC. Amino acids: CASSTTGTNEIEQFF. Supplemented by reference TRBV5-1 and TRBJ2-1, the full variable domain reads KAGVTQTPRYLIKTRGQQVTLSCSPISGHRSVSWYQQTPGQGLQFLFEYFSETQRNKGNFPGRFSGRQFSNSRSEMNVSTLELGDSALYLCASSTTGTNEIEQFFGPGTRLTVL.

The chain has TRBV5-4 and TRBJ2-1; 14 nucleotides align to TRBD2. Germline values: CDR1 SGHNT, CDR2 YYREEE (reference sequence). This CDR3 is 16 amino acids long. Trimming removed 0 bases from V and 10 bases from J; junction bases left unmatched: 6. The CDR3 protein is CASSLVEGTSGGEQFF. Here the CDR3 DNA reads TGTGCCAGCAGCTTGGTTGAGGGGACTAGCGGGGGAGAGCAGTTCTTC.

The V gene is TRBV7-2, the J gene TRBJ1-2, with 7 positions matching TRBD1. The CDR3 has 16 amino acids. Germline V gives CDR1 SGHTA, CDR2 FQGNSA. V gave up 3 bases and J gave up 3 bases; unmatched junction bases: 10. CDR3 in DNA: TGTGCCAGCAGCTTGAGGGGGCGCGGGGGAGACTATGGCTACACCTTC. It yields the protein CASSLRGRGGDYGYTF.